This TCR beta chain emerged from a study of CD8 T cells in Susac syndrome. The authors reverse transcribed roughly 0.5 to 1 ug RNA with random hexamers. TCRdb ran MiXCR on the immunoSEQ multiplex PCR reads and lists one entry per CDR3 protein. Counted here are over 100,000 distinct CDR3 sequences, about 90% occurring once; the ten biggest clones make up over 0.12%. Controls were age- and sex-matched healthy donors. The CD8+ and CD4+ T cells were negatively isolated, with the TEMRA cells enriched by FACS. Germline V lookup: CDR1 DFQATT, CDR2 SNEGSKA (reference sequence). Between the trimmed V and J ends, which lost 1 base and 4 bases, there was a span of 17 bases. CDR3 length equals 16 residues.

This clonotype was sampled from a human donor in good health. The material sequenced was CD4+ T cells from PBMCs. The chain recombines TRBV20-1 with TRBJ1-5; D is uncertain. DNA of the CDR3: TGCAGTGCTAGAGTTCCCCTGCAGCCAGAAAATCAGCCCCAGCATTTT. It is translated as CSARVPLQPENQPQHF.